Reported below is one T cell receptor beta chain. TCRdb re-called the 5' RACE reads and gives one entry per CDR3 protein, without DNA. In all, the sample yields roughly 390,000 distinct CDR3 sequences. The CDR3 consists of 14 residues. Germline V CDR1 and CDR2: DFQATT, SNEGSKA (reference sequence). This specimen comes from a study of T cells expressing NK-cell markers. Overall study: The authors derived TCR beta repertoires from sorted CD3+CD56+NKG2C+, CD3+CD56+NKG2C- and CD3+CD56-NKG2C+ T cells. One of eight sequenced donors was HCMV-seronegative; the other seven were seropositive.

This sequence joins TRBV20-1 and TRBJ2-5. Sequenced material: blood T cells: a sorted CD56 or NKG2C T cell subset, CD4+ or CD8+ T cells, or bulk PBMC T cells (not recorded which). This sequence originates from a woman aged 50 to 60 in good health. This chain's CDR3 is CSARIPGIQETQYF.